The clone carrying this T cell receptor (beta chain) turned up a few times. The antigen is not known. The sample belongs to a study of cytomegalovirus exposure and HLA in healthy donors. Regarding the study as a whole: A few V segments could not be told apart, such as TRBV6-2 and TRBV6-3, and were left out. The dataset shows that most TCR sequences were rare, while some public TCRs occurred in many donors.

The CDR3 extends over 13 amino acids. The V gene's germline CDR1 is SGHDN and CDR2 FVKESK. V was cut by 10 bases and J by 2 bases, with 14 bases left in between. The PCR made use of 60 Vbeta and 13 Jbeta primers. In the original workflow: A follow-up analysis tallied 60 million to 85 million unique TCR beta chains, roughly 11 million shared. TCRdb keeps only in-frame clones here, not all; method: immunoSEQ multiplex PCR. From that table come the V and J calls and clone size; the DNA was used to work out D and trimming. This table has 160,000 or so clones, 70% to 75% appearing once. The TCR comes from a man between 18 and 29 years old in good health and CMV-seropositive. This chain connects TRBV14 to TRBJ2-5; D might be TRBD1 (6 bases). Input material: PBMCs. CDR3 amino acids: CATKQGYQETQYF. Written as DNA, the CDR3 is TGTGCCACCAAACAGGGATATCAAGAGACCCAGTACTTC.